This TCR beta chain was identified in a study of blood T cell repertoires in COVID-19. V shed 5 bases and J 3 bases; nucleotides not matched to a gene: 7. CDR3 size: 15 residues. Germline CDR1 is SEHNR and CDR2 is FQNEAQ (reference sequence). Generated by immunoSEQ multiplex PCR, the TCRdb table keeps only in-frame clones and is missing some. Here the sample spans more than 50,000 clones, roughly 80% being singletons. Sequenced material: peripheral blood. V usage is TRBV7-9 and J usage is TRBJ2-7, with 10 bases fitting TRBD1. The receptor was isolated from a woman aged 55-69 years with acute or convalescent COVID-19. The CDR3 nucleotides read TGTGCCAGCAGCCTGGACAGGGGGAGTTTCTACGAGCAGTACTTC. It codes for CASSLDRGSFYEQYF.